Shown below are 19 T cell receptor beta chains from a single sample sequenced in a study of cytomegalovirus exposure and HLA in healthy donors. TCRdb keeps only in-frame clones here, not all; method: immunoSEQ multiplex PCR. The profile shows under 400,000 clones, approximately 91% of them singletons. What was sequenced was PBMCs. Receptor source: a man aged 30 to 39 in good health and CMV-seronegative.

The DNA of the CDR3 is TGTGCCAGCAGCTTTCAAGGGGGCTGGGAAGGAGAGACCCAGTACTTC. Amino acid sequence: CASSFQGGWEGETQYF. The J gene is TRBJ2-5, the V gene TRBV11-2; 7 bases fit TRBD1. Trimming took 3 bases from V and 4 from J; bases not matched to a gene: 11. The CDR3 runs to 16 residues. Germline loops: CDR1 SGHAT, CDR2 FQNNGV. Variable domain in full (rest from reference TRBV11-2 and TRBJ2-5): EAGVAQSPRYKIIEKRQSVAFWCNPISGHATLYWYQQILGQGPKLLIQFQNNGVVDDSQLPKDRFSAERLKGVDSTLKIQPAKLEDSAVYLCASSFQGGWEGETQYFGPGTRLLVL.

This clone was observed a handful of times. The chain links TRBV27 to TRBJ2-7; 7 bases are a match to TRBD1. With V trimmed by 2 bases and J by 2 bases, 0 bases remained unmatched. Germline assignment: CDR1 MNHEY and CDR2 SMNVEV (reference sequence). CDR3 length: 13 amino acids. The CDR3, as DNA: TGTGCCAGCAGTTTACAGGGGGCCTACGAGCAGTACTTC. Residues: CASSLQGAYEQYF.

This chain links TRBV25-1 with TRBJ2-7; 7 nucleotides agree with TRBD2. The germline V gene has CDR1 MGHDK and CDR2 SYGVNS. The V segment lost 0 bases and the J segment 7 bases; nucleotides outside the gene matches: 3. CDR3 length: 13 residues. The CDR3 DNA is TGTGCCAGCAGTGAATACCCGGGGGGAGAGCAGTACTTC. Translation: CASSEYPGGEQYF.

This clone was seen once. The chain has TRBV2 and TRBJ1-1; a possible D gene is TRBD1 (5 bases). This CDR3 comprises 12 residues. Trimming took off 4 bases at V and 11 bases at J, with 14 bases between the two ends. Per germline, CDR1 SNHLY and CDR2 FYNNEI. CDR3 sequence reads: CASSGTTWGAFF. CDR3 coding DNA: TGTGCCAGCAGTGGGACTACCTGGGGGGCTTTCTTT.

The V call is TRBV18, the J call TRBJ2-5, with D tentatively TRBD1 (6 bases). The CDR3 length is 16 residues. V lost 1 base, J lost 0 bases, and 12 bases lay in between. In germline, CDR1 is KGHSH, CDR2 LQKENI. The CDR3 region has the DNA TGTGCCAGCTCACCACGGGGACAAAAGAACCAAGAGACCCAGTACTTC. As protein: CASSPRGQKNQETQYF.

J is TRBJ1-4 and V is TRBV7-9, with 7 bases fitting TRBD1. The trim removed 5 bases at V and 1 base at J, leaving 4 bases unmatched. The length of the CDR3 is 15 residues. Germline V lookup: CDR1 SEHNR, CDR2 FQNEAQ (reference sequence). The CDR3 DNA sequence: TGTGCCAGCAGCCATTACAGGGGAACTAATGAAAAACTGTTTTTT. This translates into CASSHYRGTNEKLFF.

The V call is TRBV5-1, the J call TRBJ1-1; the D is unclear. CDR3 length equals 14 residues. The ends were cut back, 7 bases at V and 1 base at J, with 14 bases in the middle. Germline-derived CDR1 and CDR2 are SGHRS and YFSETQ. The CDR3 reads CASRYEPSNTEAFF. The CDR3 coding sequence is TGCGCCAGCCGTTACGAGCCCTCGAACACTGAAGCTTTCTTT.

V and J are TRBV23-1 and TRBJ2-7; D may be TRBD1 (5 bases). TRBV23-1 is an ORF, and what it does is uncertain. The CDR3 spans 17 residues. V lost 0 bases and J lost 3, with 18 bases in between. The CDR3 reads CASSQSNEPGHLYEQYF. DNA of the CDR3: TGCGCCAGCAGTCAATCGAACGAGCCCGGACACCTCTACGAGCAGTACTTC.

The genes are TRBV6-5 and TRBJ1-1, with a weak D call TRBD1 (5 bases). There are 14 residues in the CDR3. Germline lookup yields CDR1 MNHEY and CDR2 SVGAGI. Deletions cut 6 bases from V and 0 bases from J, with 11 bases between. This CDR3 is CASRASRVNTEAFF. The CDR3 bases are TGTGCCAGCAGAGCCTCCAGGGTGAACACTGAAGCTTTCTTT.

This chain joins TRBV5-6 and TRBJ2-7; 9 bases map to TRBD2. Trimming took 5 bases from V and 0 from J; bases not matched to a gene: 3. This CDR3 spans 14 amino acids. The germline gives CDR1 SGHDT, CDR2 YYEEEE. The CDR3 DNA sequence: TGTGCCAGCAGTTTTAGCGGGGGCTCCTACGAGCAGTACTTC. Translated, it gives CASSFSGGSYEQYF.

For the CDR3, the DNA is TGTGCCAGTAGTATAGATCAGCGGTCCTACGAGCAGTACTTC. It specifies CASSIDQRSYEQYF. The gene calls are TRBV19 and TRBJ2-7; D perhaps matches TRBD2 (5 bases). Germline CDR1 reads LNHDA; CDR2 reads SQIVND (reference sequence). The CDR3 spans 14 residues. With 0 bases removed from V and 1 base from J, the gap between germline ends came to 7 bases.

This chain joins TRBV2 and TRBJ2-3; the match to TRBD1 covers 7 bases. Germline values: CDR1 SNHLY, CDR2 FYNNEI. V lost 3 bases to trimming and J lost 7 bases; unmatched junction nucleotides: 4. This CDR3 is built from 13 residues. The CDR3 DNA is TGTGCCAGCAGTGAGATGGGACAGAATACGCAGTATTTT. Residues: CASSEMGQNTQYF.

This rearrangement joins TRBV18 to TRBJ1-2; 8 nucleotides line up with TRBD1. This CDR3 has 15 residues. Germline V gene data show CDR1 as KGHSH and CDR2 as LQKENI. Trimming removed 2 bases from V and 3 bases from J; junction bases left unmatched: 5. In nucleotides, the CDR3 is TGTGCCAGCTCACCATCGGGACAGGTAGACTATGGCTACACCTTC. Protein sequence: CASSPSGQVDYGYTF.

Regarding this clone: The same CDR3 arises from other DNA sequences in this sample as well. This CDR3 reads CASSLQGYEQYF. The CDR3 DNA is TGCGCCAGCAGCTTGCAGGGCTACGAGCAGTACTTC. V usage is TRBV5-1 and J usage is TRBJ2-7; D possibly corresponds to TRBD1 (5 bases). V lost 1 base and J 3 bases, leaving 5 bases between the germline ends. CDR3 size: 12 residues. The germline gives CDR1 SGHRS, CDR2 YFSETQ.

This clone appeared once. CDR3 in amino acids: CASSLRQGVDEQYF. The CDR3 DNA reads as TGTGCCAGCAGCCTGAGACAGGGGGTCGACGAGCAGTACTTC. The rearrangement links TRBV11-3 to TRBJ2-7; 9 bases line up with TRBD1. The trim removed 5 bases at V and 5 bases at J, leaving 7 bases unmatched. Germline V lookup: CDR1 SGHNT, CDR2 YENEEA. The CDR3 is 14 amino acids.

This sequence joins TRBV5-1 and TRBJ2-2; D is unclear. Trimming shortened V by 0 bases and J by 7 bases, and 7 bases separated the two germline ends. The CDR3 loop spans 13 amino acids. Looked up from germline, CDR1 is SGHRS and CDR2 is YFSETQ. For the CDR3, the DNA is TGCGCCAGCAGCTTGGTATCCGGCGGGGAGCTGTTTTTT. Translating gives CASSLVSGGELFF.

V usage is TRBV4-2 and J usage is TRBJ2-3, with TRBD2 matching over 8 bases. V trimming: 4 bases; J trimming: 5 bases; junction bases outside the gene matches: 11. CDR1 is LGHNA and CDR2 is YNFKEQ in the germline V gene. The CDR3 extends over 16 amino acids. The CDR3 spells CASSRLWRGEGDTQYF. CDR3 DNA sequence: TGTGCCAGCAGCCGCCTTTGGCGGGGGGAGGGAGATACGCAGTATTTT.

The chain joins TRBV27 to TRBJ1-5; D remains ambiguous. Germline assignment: CDR1 MNHEY and CDR2 SMNVEV (reference sequence). The CDR3 sequence is 14 residues long. Between the trimmed V and J ends, which lost 4 bases and 0 bases, there was a span of 7 bases. The chain's CDR3 is CASSSEDSNQPQHF. In DNA, the CDR3 is TGTGCCAGCAGTTCAGAGGATAGCAATCAGCCCCAGCATTTT.

The rearrangement links TRBV5-1 to TRBJ2-7; tentative D call: TRBD1 (5 bases). Trimming left V 4 bases short and J 2 bases short, with 13 bases between. Germline lookup yields CDR1 SGHRS and CDR2 YFSETQ. The length of the CDR3 is 14 residues. CDR3 sequence: CASSPRQIAYEQYF. In nucleotides, the CDR3 is TGCGCCAGCAGCCCCAGACAGATCGCCTACGAGCAGTACTTC.